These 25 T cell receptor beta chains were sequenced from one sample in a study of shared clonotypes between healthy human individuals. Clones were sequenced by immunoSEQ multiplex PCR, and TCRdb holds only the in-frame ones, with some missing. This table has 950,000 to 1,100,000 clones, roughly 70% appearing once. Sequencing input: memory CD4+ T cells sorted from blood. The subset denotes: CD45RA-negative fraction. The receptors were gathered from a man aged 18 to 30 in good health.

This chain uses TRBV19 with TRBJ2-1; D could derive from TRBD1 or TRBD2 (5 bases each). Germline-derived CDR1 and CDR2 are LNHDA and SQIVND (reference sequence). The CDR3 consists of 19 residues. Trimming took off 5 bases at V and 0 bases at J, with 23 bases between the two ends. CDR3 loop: CASSLSGRPGPSSYNEQFF. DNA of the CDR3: TGTGCCAGTAGTTTATCCGGCAGGCCGGGACCCAGCTCCTACAATGAGCAGTTCTTC.

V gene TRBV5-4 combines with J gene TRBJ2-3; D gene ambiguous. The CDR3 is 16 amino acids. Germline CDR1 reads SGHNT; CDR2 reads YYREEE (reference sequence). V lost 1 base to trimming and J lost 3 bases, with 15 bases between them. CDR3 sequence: CASSLPPSGGTDTQYF. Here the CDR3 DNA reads TGTGCCAGCAGCTTGCCCCCCTCGGGTGGTACAGATACGCAGTATTTT. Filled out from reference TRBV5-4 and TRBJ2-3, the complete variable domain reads ETGVTQSPTHLIKTRGQQVTLRCSSQSGHNTVSWYQQALGQGPQFIFQYYREEENGRGNFPPRFSGLQFPNYSSELNVNALELDDSALYLCASSLPPSGGTDTQYFGPGTRLTVL.

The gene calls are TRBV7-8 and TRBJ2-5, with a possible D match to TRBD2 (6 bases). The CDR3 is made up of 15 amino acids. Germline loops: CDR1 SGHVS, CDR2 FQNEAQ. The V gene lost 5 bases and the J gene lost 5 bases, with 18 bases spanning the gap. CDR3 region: CASSPLNLAGETQYF. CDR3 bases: TGTGCCAGCAGCCCGTTAAATCTGGCGGGGGAGACCCAGTACTTC.

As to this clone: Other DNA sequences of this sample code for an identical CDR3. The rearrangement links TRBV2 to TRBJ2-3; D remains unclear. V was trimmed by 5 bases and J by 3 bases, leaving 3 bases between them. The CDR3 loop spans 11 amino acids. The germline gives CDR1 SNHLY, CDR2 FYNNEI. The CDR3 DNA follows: TGTGCCAGCAGTTCTACAGATACGCAGTATTTT. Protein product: CASSSTDTQYF. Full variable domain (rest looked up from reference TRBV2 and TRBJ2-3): EPEVTQTPSHQVTQMGQEVILRCVPISNHLYFYWYRQILGQKVEFLVSFYNNEISEKSEIFDDQFSVERPDGSNFTLKIRSTKLEDSAMYFCASSSTDTQYFGPGTRLTVL.

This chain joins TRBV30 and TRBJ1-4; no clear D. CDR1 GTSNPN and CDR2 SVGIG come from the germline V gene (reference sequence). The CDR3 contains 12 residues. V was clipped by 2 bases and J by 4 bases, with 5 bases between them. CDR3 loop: CAWSRSNEKLFF. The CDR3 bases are TGTGCCTGGAGTCGCAGTAATGAAAAACTGTTTTTT.

The CDR3 loop is CASSYPGGQETQYF. The DNA for the CDR3 is TGTGCCAGCAGTTATCCCGGGGGCCAAGAGACCCAGTACTTC. V gene TRBV6-6 combines with J gene TRBJ2-5, with D possibly TRBD2 on 6 matching bases. The CDR3 loop spans 14 amino acids. Germline loops: CDR1 MNHNY, CDR2 SVGAGI (reference sequence). V was clipped by 3 bases and J by 1 base, with 9 bases between them.

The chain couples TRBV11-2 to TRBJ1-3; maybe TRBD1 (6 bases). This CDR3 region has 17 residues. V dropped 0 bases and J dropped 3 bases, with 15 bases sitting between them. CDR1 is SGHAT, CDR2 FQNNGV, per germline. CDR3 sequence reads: CASSLDRGGTYGNTIYF. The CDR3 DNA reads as TGTGCCAGCAGCTTAGATCGTGGGGGGACATATGGAAACACCATATATTTT.

CDR3 DNA sequence: TGTGCCAGCAGCGCAGCGGGGGGCCGCACAGATACGCAGTATTTT. This sequence encodes CASSAAGGRTDTQYF. The chain carries TRBV9 and TRBJ2-3; 9 bases agree with TRBD2. Losses at the gene ends were 3 bases for V and 1 base for J; bases not matched to a gene: 3. Germline loops: CDR1 SGDLS, CDR2 YYNGEE. The CDR3 is 15 residues long.

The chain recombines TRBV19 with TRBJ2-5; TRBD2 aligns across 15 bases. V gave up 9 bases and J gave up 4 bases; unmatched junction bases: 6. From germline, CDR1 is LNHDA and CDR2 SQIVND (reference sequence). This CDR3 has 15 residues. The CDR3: CASRGTSGGRETQYF. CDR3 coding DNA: TGTGCCAGCAGGGGGACTAGCGGGGGGCGAGAGACCCAGTACTTC.

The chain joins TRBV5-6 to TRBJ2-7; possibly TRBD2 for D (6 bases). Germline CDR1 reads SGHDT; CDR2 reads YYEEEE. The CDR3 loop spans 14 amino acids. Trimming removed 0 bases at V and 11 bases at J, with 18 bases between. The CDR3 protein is CASSLGDRSSGEYF. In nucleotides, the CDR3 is TGTGCCAGCAGCTTGGGGGACCGCTCCTCGGGGGAGTACTTC.

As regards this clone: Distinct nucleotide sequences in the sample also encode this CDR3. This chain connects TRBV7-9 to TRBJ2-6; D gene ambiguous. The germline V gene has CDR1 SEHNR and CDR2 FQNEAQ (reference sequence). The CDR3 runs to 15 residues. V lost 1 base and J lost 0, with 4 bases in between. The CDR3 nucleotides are TGTGCCAGCAGCTTAGGTTCCTCTGGGGCCAACGTCCTGACTTTC. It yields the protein CASSLGSSGANVLTF.

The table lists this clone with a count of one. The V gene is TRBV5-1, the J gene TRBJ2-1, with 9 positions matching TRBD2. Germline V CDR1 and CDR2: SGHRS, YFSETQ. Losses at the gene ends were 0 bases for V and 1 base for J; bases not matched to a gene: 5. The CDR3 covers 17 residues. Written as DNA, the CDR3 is TGCGCCAGCAGCTTGGGAACTAGCGGGTTTTCCTACAATGAGCAGTTCTTC. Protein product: CASSLGTSGFSYNEQFF.

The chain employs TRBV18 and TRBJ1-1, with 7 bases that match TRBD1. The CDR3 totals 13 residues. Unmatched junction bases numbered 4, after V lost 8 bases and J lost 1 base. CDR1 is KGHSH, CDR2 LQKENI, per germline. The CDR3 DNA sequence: TGTGCCAGCGCGGGACAGCAGAACACTGAAGCTTTCTTT. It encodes CASAGQQNTEAFF.

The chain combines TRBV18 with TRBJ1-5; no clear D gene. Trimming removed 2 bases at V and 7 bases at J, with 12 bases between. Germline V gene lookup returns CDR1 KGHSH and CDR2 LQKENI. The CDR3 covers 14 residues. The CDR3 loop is CASSPDLNGQPQHF. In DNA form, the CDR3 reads TGTGCCAGCTCACCAGACTTAAATGGGCAGCCCCAGCATTTT. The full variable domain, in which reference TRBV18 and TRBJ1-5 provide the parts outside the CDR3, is NAGVMQNPRHLVRRRGQEARLRCSPMKGHSHVYWYRQLPEEGLKFMVYLQKENIIDESGMPKERFSAEFPKEGPSILRIQQVVRGDSAAYFCASSPDLNGQPQHFGDGTRLSIL.

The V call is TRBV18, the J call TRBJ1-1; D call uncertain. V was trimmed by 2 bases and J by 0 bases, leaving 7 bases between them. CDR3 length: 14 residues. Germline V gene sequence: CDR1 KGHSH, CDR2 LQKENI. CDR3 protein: CASSPKRLNTEAFF. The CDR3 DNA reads TGTGCCAGCTCACCAAAACGGTTGAACACTGAAGCTTTCTTT. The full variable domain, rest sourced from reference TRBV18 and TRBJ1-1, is NAGVMQNPRHLVRRRGQEARLRCSPMKGHSHVYWYRQLPEEGLKFMVYLQKENIIDESGMPKERFSAEFPKEGPSILRIQQVVRGDSAAYFCASSPKRLNTEAFFGQGTRLTVV.

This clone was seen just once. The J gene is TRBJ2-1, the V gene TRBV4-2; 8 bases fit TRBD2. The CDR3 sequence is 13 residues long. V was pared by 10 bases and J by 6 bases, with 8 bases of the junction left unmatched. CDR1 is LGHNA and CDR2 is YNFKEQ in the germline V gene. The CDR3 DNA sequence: TGTGCCACCACCGGGGGGGGATTCAATGAGCAGTTCTTC. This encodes CATTGGGFNEQFF.

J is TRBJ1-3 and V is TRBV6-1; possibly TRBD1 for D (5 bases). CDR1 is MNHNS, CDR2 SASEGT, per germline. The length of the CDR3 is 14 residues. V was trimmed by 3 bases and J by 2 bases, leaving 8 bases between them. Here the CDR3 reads CASSDRATGNTIYF. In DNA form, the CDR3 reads TGTGCCAGCAGTGACAGGGCTACTGGAAACACCATATATTTT.

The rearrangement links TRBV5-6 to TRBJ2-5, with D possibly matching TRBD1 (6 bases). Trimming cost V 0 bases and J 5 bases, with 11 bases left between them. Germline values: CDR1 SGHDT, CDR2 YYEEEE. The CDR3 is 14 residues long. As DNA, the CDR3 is TGTGCCAGCAGCTTGGCCGGGCAGGGGGAGACCCAGTACTTC. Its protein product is CASSLAGQGETQYF. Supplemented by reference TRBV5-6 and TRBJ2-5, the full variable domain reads DAGVTQSPTHLIKTRGQQVTLRCSPKSGHDTVSWYQQALGQGPQFIFQYYEEEERQRGNFPDRFSGHQFPNYSSELNVNALLLGDSALYLCASSLAGQGETQYFGPGTRLLVL.

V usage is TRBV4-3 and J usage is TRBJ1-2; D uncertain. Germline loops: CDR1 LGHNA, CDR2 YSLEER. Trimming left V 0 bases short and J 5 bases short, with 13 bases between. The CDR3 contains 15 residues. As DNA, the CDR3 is TGCGCCAGCAGCCAAGATCTAGTCACGAGGTATGGCTACACCTTC. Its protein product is CASSQDLVTRYGYTF.

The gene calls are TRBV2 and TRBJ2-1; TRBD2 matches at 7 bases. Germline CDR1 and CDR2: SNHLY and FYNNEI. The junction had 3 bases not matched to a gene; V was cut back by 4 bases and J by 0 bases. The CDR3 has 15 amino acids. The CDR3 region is CASSGTRSSYNEQFF. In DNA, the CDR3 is TGTGCCAGCAGTGGGACTAGGAGCTCCTACAATGAGCAGTTCTTC.

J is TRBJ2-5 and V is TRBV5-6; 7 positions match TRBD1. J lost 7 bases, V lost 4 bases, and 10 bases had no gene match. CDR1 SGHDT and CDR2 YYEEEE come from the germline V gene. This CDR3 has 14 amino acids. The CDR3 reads CASSEGQKGMTQYF. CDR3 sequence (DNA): TGTGCCAGCAGCGAGGGACAGAAGGGCATGACCCAGTACTTC.

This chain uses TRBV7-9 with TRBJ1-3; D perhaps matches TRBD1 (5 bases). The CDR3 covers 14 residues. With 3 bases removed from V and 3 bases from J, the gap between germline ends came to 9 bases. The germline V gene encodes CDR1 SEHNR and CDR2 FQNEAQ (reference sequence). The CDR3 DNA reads TGTGCCAGCAGCTTTGAAGGGGATGGAAACACCATATATTTT. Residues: CASSFEGDGNTIYF.

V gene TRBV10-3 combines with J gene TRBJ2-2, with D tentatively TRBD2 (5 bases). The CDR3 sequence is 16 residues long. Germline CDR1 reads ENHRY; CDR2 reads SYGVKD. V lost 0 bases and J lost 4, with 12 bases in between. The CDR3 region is CAISESTRTFTGELFF. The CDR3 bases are TGTGCCATCAGTGAGTCCACCCGGACTTTCACCGGGGAGCTGTTTTTT.

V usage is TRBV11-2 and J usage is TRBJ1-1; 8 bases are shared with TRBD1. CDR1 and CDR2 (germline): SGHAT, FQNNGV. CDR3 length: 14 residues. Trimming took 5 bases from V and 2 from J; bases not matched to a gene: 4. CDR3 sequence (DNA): TGTGCCAGCAGCCCGGACAGGGTTAACACTGAAGCTTTCTTT. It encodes CASSPDRVNTEAFF.

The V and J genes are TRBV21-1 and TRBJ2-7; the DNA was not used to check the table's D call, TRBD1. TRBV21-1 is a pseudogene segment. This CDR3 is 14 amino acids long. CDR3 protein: CASSARQGAYEQYF. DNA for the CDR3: TGTGCCAGCAGCGCTAGACAGGGGGCTTACGAGCAGTACTTC.